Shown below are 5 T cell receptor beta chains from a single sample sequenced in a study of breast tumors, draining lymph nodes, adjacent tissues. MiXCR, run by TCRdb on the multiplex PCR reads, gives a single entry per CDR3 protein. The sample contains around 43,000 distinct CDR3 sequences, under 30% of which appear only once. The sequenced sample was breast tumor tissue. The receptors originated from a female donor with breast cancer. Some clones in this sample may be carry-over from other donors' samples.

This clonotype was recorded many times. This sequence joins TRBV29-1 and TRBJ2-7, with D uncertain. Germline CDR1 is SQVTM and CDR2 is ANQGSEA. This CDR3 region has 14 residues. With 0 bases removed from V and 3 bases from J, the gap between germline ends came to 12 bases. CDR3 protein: CSVEDLRVIYEQYF. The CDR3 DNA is TGCAGCGTTGAAGATCTAAGGGTAATCTACGAGCAGTACTTC.

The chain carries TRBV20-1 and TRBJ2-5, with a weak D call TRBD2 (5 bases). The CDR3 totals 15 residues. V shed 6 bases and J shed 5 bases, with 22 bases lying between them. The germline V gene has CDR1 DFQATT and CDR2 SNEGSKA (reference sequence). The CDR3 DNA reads TGCAGTGCCGACACCCGGGGTGCCACGCTGGAGACCCAGTACTTC. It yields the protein CSADTRGATLETQYF.

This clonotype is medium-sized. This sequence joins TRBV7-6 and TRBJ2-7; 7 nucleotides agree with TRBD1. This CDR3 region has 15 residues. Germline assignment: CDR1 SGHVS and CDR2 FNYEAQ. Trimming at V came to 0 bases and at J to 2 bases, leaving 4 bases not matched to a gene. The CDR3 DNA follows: TGTGCCAGCAGCTTAGCGACAGGGAAGACCTACGAGCAGTACTTC. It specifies CASSLATGKTYEQYF.

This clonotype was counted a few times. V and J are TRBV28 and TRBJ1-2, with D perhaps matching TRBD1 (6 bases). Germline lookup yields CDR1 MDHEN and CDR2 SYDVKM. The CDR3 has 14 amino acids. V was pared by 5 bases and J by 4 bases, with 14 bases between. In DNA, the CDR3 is TGTGCCAGCAGTGCCCAGGGGCTTGGCTATGGCTACACCTTC. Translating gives CASSAQGLGYGYTF.

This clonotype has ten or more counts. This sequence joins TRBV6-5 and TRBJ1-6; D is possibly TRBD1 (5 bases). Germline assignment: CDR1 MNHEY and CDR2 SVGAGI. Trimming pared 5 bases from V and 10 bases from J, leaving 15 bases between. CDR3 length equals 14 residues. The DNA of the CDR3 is TGTGCCAGCAGTCCAGGGTTTCGGGACTCACCCCTCCACTTT. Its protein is CASSPGFRDSPLHF.